The rows below give T cell receptor beta chains drawn from one sample of a study of shared clonotypes between healthy human individuals. The data were produced by immunoSEQ multiplex PCR, yet TCRdb's version contains in-frame clones alone and is incomplete. The sample shows about 2.4 million clones, around 90% of them seen only once. Sequencing was done on a sample of naive CD4+ T cells sorted from blood. The receptors come from a man younger than 30 in good health. Each CDR3 is given with its conserved first and last residue. A D gene is named only where the DNA matches it firmly. Not all rows give a size; the values are once, few, many and, for expanded clones, a class.

J gene: TRBJ1-6; D gene: -; V gene: TRBV11-2; clone size: -; CDR3 length: 15; CDR3 protein: CASSLVGGNNSPLHF; CDR3 DNA: TGTGCCAGCAGCTTAGTAGGTGGCAATAATTCACCCCTCCACTTT
J gene: TRBJ1-1; D gene: TRBD1; V gene: TRBV6-6; clone size: -; CDR3 length: 13; CDR3 protein: CASSYHRGTEAFF; CDR3 DNA: TGTGCCAGCAGTTACCACAGGGGCACTGAAGCTTTCTTT
J gene: TRBJ2-7; D gene: -; V gene: TRBV5-4; clone size: -; CDR3 length: 12; CDR3 protein: CASSFDSYEQYF; CDR3 DNA: TGTGCCAGCAGCTTCGACTCCTACGAGCAGTACTTC
J gene: TRBJ1-6; D gene: TRBD1; V gene: TRBV7-3; clone size: -; CDR3 length: 15; CDR3 protein: CASSRTGGGDSPLHF; CDR3 DNA: TGTGCCAGCAGCAGGACAGGGGGTGGGGATTCACCCCTCCACTTT
J gene: TRBJ1-5; D gene: TRBD1; V gene: TRBV4-1; clone size: -; CDR3 length: 15; CDR3 protein: CASSQVDRDYQPQHF; CDR3 DNA: TGCGCCAGCAGCCAAGTCGACAGGGATTATCAGCCCCAGCATTTT
J gene: TRBJ2-2; D gene: TRBD2; V gene: TRBV4-3; clone size: -; CDR3 length: 16; CDR3 protein: CASSPRGGVNTGELFF; CDR3 DNA: TGCGCCAGCAGCCCTCGGGGGGGCGTGAACACCGGGGAGCTGTTTTTT
J gene: TRBJ1-1; D gene: -; V gene: TRBV6-5; clone size: -; CDR3 length: 14; CDR3 protein: CASSYSPGDTEAFF; CDR3 DNA: TGTGCCAGCAGTTACTCACCGGGAGACACTGAAGCTTTCTTT
J gene: TRBJ2-6; D gene: TRBD1; V gene: TRBV2; clone size: -; CDR3 length: 13; CDR3 protein: CASSLTGVHVLTF; CDR3 DNA: TGTGCCAGCAGCTTGACAGGGGTCCACGTCCTGACTTTC
J gene: TRBJ2-7; D gene: -; V gene: TRBV27; clone size: -; CDR3 length: 10; CDR3 protein: CASTSDEQYF; CDR3 DNA: TGTGCCAGCACCTCAGACGAGCAGTACTTC
J gene: TRBJ2-5; D gene: TRBD2; V gene: TRBV29-1; clone size: -; CDR3 length: 14; CDR3 protein: CSVQRGGPQETQYF; CDR3 DNA: TGCAGCGTTCAGCGGGGGGGCCCCCAAGAGACCCAGTACTTC
J gene: TRBJ2-7; D gene: -; V gene: TRBV10-1; clone size: -; CDR3 length: 13; CDR3 protein: CASSESGPYEQYF; CDR3 DNA: TGCGCCAGCAGTGAGTCGGGACCCTACGAGCAGTACTTC
J gene: TRBJ2-7; D gene: TRBD1; V gene: TRBV27; clone size: -; CDR3 length: 17; CDR3 protein: CASSPDRGTSKVYEQYF; CDR3 DNA: TGTGCCAGCAGCCCGGACAGGGGCACCTCTAAGGTCTACGAGCAGTACTTC
J gene: TRBJ2-5; D gene: -; V gene: TRBV6-1; clone size: -; CDR3 length: 13; CDR3 protein: CASSGGLQETQYF; CDR3 DNA: TGTGCCAGCAGCGGGGGCCTACAAGAGACCCAGTACTTC
J gene: TRBJ2-3; D gene: -; V gene: TRBV14; clone size: -; CDR3 length: 16; CDR3 protein: CASSQMSGGYTDTQYF; CDR3 DNA: TGTGCCAGCAGCCAAATGTCCGGGGGATACACAGATACGCAGTATTTT
J gene: TRBJ1-5; D gene: -; V gene: TRBV11-2; clone size: few; CDR3 length: 14; CDR3 protein: CASSLDWGNQPQHF; CDR3 DNA: TGTGCCAGCAGCTTAGATTGGGGCAATCAGCCCCAGCATTTT
J gene: TRBJ2-7; D gene: -; V gene: TRBV2; clone size: -; CDR3 length: 14; CDR3 protein: CASSAEGVAYEQYF; CDR3 DNA: TGTGCCAGCAGTGCTGAGGGGGTGGCCTACGAGCAGTACTTC
J gene: TRBJ2-2; D gene: TRBD1; V gene: TRBV4-1; clone size: -; CDR3 length: 21; CDR3 protein: CASSQDRVDRGRYANTGELFF; CDR3 DNA: TGCGCCAGCAGCCAAGATAGAGTAGACAGGGGGCGTTACGCGAACACCGGGGAGCTGTTTTTT
J gene: TRBJ2-3; D gene: TRBD2; V gene: TRBV11-3; clone size: -; CDR3 length: 16; CDR3 protein: CASSRESSGPTDTQYF; CDR3 DNA: TGTGCCAGCAGCCGAGAGTCTAGCGGGCCCACAGATACGCAGTATTTT
J gene: TRBJ2-5; D gene: -; V gene: TRBV5-1; clone size: -; CDR3 length: 15; CDR3 protein: CASSLAHSSFETQYF; CDR3 DNA: TGCGCCAGCAGCTTGGCCCATTCGTCTTTTGAGACCCAGTACTTC
J gene: TRBJ1-6; D gene: -; V gene: TRBV5-1; clone size: -; CDR3 length: 15; CDR3 protein: CASSSLTGYNSPLHF; CDR3 DNA: TGCGCCAGCAGCAGCCTGACAGGTTATAATTCACCCCTCCACTTT